These 14 T cell receptor beta chains originate from one sample sequenced in a study of post-analysis software for immune sequencing data. Study results and caveats: Included in a set of four or five TRBV segments more frequent in patients than controls were TRBV5-6, TRBV5-1 and TRBV20-1.

Libraries were made from TCR beta cDNA, and they carried unique molecular identifiers. Via MiXCR, TCRdb re-called the PCR reads, giving one row per CDR3 protein. The sample has 740,000 or so distinct CDR3 sequences, roughly half seen once. Antigen specificity for these receptors is unknown. Sequencing input: blood. The receptors shown here come from a girl between 10 and 17 years old with multiple sclerosis.

This clonotype has only a few counts. The CDR3 coding sequence is TGTGCCAGCAGCTTACTAAGGGGGGACCAAGAGACCCAGTACTTC. This gives the protein CASSLLRGDQETQYF. The V gene is TRBV12-3 or TRBV12-4, the J gene TRBJ2-5, with D perhaps given as TRBD1 or TRBD2 (6 bases each). The CDR3 is made up of 15 amino acids. Trimming shortened V by 6 bases and J by 0 bases, and 14 bases separated the two germline ends.

This chain connects TRBV20-1 to TRBJ2-1; D remains ambiguous. The germline V gene has CDR1 DFQATT and CDR2 SNEGSKA (reference sequence). CDR3 length: 15 amino acids. V gave up 6 bases and J gave up 6 bases, with 21 bases separating them. This chain's CDR3 is CSAIRLDLSLNEQFF. Here the CDR3 DNA reads TGCAGTGCCATACGACTGGACCTCTCTCTCAATGAGCAGTTCTTC.

The V and J genes are TRBV10-3 and TRBJ2-5; TRBD2 matches 14 bases. The CDR3 has 17 amino acids. V lost 0 bases to trimming and J lost 5 bases; unmatched junction nucleotides: 5. Germline V lookup: CDR1 ENHRY, CDR2 SYGVKD. The CDR3 protein is CAISESLGLAGVETQYF. CDR3 DNA: TGTGCCATCAGTGAGTCCCTGGGACTAGCGGGGGTCGAGACCCAGTACTTC.

The V gene is TRBV29-1, the J gene TRBJ2-6; 8 bases match TRBD1. J lost 6 bases, V lost 5 bases, and 9 bases had no gene match. In germline, CDR1 is SQVTM, CDR2 ANQGSEA. The CDR3 has 15 residues. The CDR3 DNA reads TGCAGCGTTCAGTTTATGACAGGGGTGGCCAACGTCCTGACTTTC. Protein: CSVQFMTGVANVLTF.

Turning to this clonotype: A much more abundant neighbour one base away suggests this may be a read error. The chain couples TRBV20-1 to TRBJ2-5; no definite D call. Trimming removed 1 base at V and 3 bases at J, with 6 bases between. This CDR3 spans 12 amino acids. Germline V gene lookup returns CDR1 DFQATT and CDR2 SNEGSKA (reference sequence). CDR3 sequence (DNA): TGCAGTGCTAGAGGGCAGAAAGAGACCCAGTACTTC. Amino acids: CSARGQKETQYF.

This chain links TRBV20-1 with TRBJ1-2; 11 bases agree with TRBD1. Trimming removed 4 bases from V and 7 bases from J; junction bases left unmatched: 11. The germline V gene encodes CDR1 DFQATT and CDR2 SNEGSKA (reference sequence). This CDR3 contains 15 residues. The CDR3 DNA follows: TGCAGTGCTACCGGACAGGGGGCGAATAGGGGTGGCTACACCTTC. Amino acids: CSATGQGANRGGYTF.

This clonotype showed up just once. In DNA, the CDR3 is TGCAGTGCAGCAGGCAGGGGCTACACTGAAGCTTTCTTT. Residues: CSAAGRGYTEAFF. The rearrangement joins TRBV20-1 to TRBJ1-1; a possible D gene is TRBD1 (6 bases). There are 13 residues in the CDR3. With 6 bases removed from V and 3 bases from J, the gap between germline ends came to 14 bases. Per germline, CDR1 DFQATT and CDR2 SNEGSKA (reference sequence).

V and J are TRBV9 and TRBJ2-5, with 10 bases lining up with TRBD2. Germline values: CDR1 SGDLS, CDR2 YYNGEE. V lost 4 bases and J lost 5; bases outside the gene matches: 11. The CDR3 has 16 residues. CDR3 nucleotide sequence: TGTGCCAGCAGCCAAAAGCGGGGGGGAGGAGGGGAGACCCAGTACTTC. It is translated as CASSQKRGGGGETQYF.

This chain connects TRBV24-1 to TRBJ1-2; TRBD1 agrees at 8 bases. CDR1 is KGHDR and CDR2 is SFDVKD in the germline V gene. This CDR3 has 14 amino acids. The trim removed 2 bases at V and 4 bases at J, leaving 2 bases unmatched. The CDR3 region has the DNA TGTGCCACCAGTGATTCGACAGGGGCCTATGGCTACACCTTC. This codes for CATSDSTGAYGYTF.

J is TRBJ2-1 and V is TRBV29-1; no firm D call. CDR1 is SQVTM and CDR2 is ANQGSEA in the germline V gene. There are 14 residues in the CDR3. Trimming cost V 3 bases and J 0 bases, with 9 bases left between them. CDR3 in DNA: TGCAGCGTTGATTCCCTCCGCTCCTACAATGAGCAGTTCTTC. Its translation: CSVDSLRSYNEQFF.

V is TRBV3-1 and J is TRBJ2-7, with 8 bases lining up with TRBD2. The germline V gene has CDR1 LGHDT and CDR2 YNNKEL (reference sequence). V shed 4 bases, J shed 4 bases, and the junction held 18 bases outside the gene matches. The CDR3 runs 18 residues. The CDR3 is CASSLRGPSSGSRYEQYF. The CDR3 bases are TGTGCCAGCAGCCTCCGAGGTCCCTCCAGCGGGAGTAGGTACGAGCAGTACTTC.

This clonotype turned up a few times. This sequence joins TRBV3-1 and TRBJ1-6; TRBD1 aligns across 9 bases. With V trimmed by 4 bases and J by 6 bases, 4 bases remained unmatched. In germline, CDR1 is LGHDT, CDR2 YNNKEL (reference sequence). This CDR3 has 15 residues. Written as DNA, the CDR3 is TGTGCCAGCAGCCGGACAGGGGTGGCTAATTCACCCCTCCACTTT. Encoded protein: CASSRTGVANSPLHF.

The gene calls are TRBV14 and TRBJ2-5; no reliable D call. The CDR3 consists of 13 residues. V was clipped by 0 bases and J by 8 bases, with 10 bases between them. From germline, CDR1 is SGHDN and CDR2 FVKESK. For the CDR3, the DNA is TGTGCCAGCAGCCAAGACAAAATAGGAACCCAGTACTTC. Translated: CASSQDKIGTQYF.

A single count supports this clonotype. One junction end does not reproduce the germline sequence, and a read error may be involved. The rearrangement uses TRBV9 and TRBJ2-7, with 9 nucleotides matching TRBD2. CDR3 length equals 15 residues. The germline gives CDR1 SGDLS, CDR2 YYNGEE. The DNA of the CDR3 is TGTACCAGCAGCGTAGAGGGCGGGAGGGCCTACGAGCAGTACTTC. Amino acid sequence: CTSSVEGGRAYEQYF.